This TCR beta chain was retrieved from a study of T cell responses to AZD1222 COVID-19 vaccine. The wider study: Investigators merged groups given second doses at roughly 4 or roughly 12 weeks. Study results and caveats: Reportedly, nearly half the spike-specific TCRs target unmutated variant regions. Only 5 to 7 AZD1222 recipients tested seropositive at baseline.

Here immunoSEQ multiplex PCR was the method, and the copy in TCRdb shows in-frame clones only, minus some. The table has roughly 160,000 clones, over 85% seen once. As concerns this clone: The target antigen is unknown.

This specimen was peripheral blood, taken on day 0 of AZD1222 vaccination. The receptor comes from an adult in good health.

CDR3 region: CASSPPRTSGGGEQFF. In nucleotides, the CDR3 is TGTGCCAGCTCACCACCGAGGACTAGCGGGGGGGGTGAGCAGTTCTTC. V gene TRBV18 combines with J gene TRBJ2-1; 15 nucleotides align to TRBD2. Per germline, CDR1 KGHSH and CDR2 LQKENI. The V segment lost 0 bases and the J segment 9 bases; nucleotides outside the gene matches: 3. The length of the CDR3 is 16 residues. The whole variable domain, filled in from reference TRBV18 and TRBJ2-1, reads NAGVMQNPRHLVRRRGQEARLRCSPMKGHSHVYWYRQLPEEGLKFMVYLQKENIIDESGMPKERFSAEFPKEGPSILRIQQVVRGDSAAYFCASSPPRTSGGGEQFFGPGTRLTVL.